The 27 T cell receptor beta chains below were found in one sample sequenced in a study of blood T cell repertoires in COVID-19. The repertoire was sequenced with immunoSEQ multiplex PCR; TCRdb's copy has only in-frame clones and lacks some. The sample records 140,000 or so clones, more than 75% being singletons. The sequenced material came from PBMCs or T cells enriched from blood (not recorded which). The receptor source for this set is a man aged 55 to 69 who had recovered from COVID-19.

V gene TRBV5-8 combines with J gene TRBJ1-6; the D is unclear. There are 13 residues in the CDR3. V shed 0 bases and J shed 9 bases, with 7 bases lying between them. Germline CDR1 and CDR2: SGHTS and YDEGEE. CDR3 bases: TGTGCCAGCAGCTTGGTGCCGGGTTCACCCCTCCACTTT. Translated, it gives CASSLVPGSPLHF.

The chain has TRBV10-2 and TRBJ1-4; D is undetermined. CDR3 length: 11 amino acids. Looked up from germline, CDR1 is WSHSY and CDR2 is SAAADI. The V end lost 4 bases, the J end lost 5 bases, and 2 bases lay between the germline ends. The DNA of the CDR3 is TGCGCCAGCAGTGCAAATGAAAAACTGTTTTTT. Its protein product is CASSANEKLFF.

The sample holds one count of this clone. V and J are TRBV18 and TRBJ2-7; TRBD2 is a possible D gene (6 bases). The V and J ends lost 3 bases and 3 bases respectively, with 12 bases between them. The CDR3 spans 14 residues. CDR1 is KGHSH and CDR2 is LQKENI in the germline V gene. CDR3 in DNA: TGTGCCAGCTCACCGGGACTGGTGAGCTACGAGCAGTACTTC. Protein product: CASSPGLVSYEQYF.

The chain couples TRBV6-5 to TRBJ2-7; 8 positions agree with TRBD2. The CDR3 consists of 14 residues. Germline lookup yields CDR1 MNHEY and CDR2 SVGAGI. V trimming: 6 bases; J trimming: 2 bases; junction bases outside the gene matches: 6. The CDR3, as DNA: TGTGCCAGCAGCAGCGGGAGAGCCCCCTACGAGCAGTACTTC. Its protein is CASSSGRAPYEQYF.

V gene TRBV3-1 (or the pseudogene TRBV3-2) combines with J gene TRBJ1-2; 7 bases match TRBD1. J lost 7 bases, V lost 1 base, and 3 bases had no gene match. The length of the CDR3 is 13 residues. CDR1 is LGHDT and CDR2 is YNNKEL in the germline V gene (reference sequence). CDR3 region: CASSQAQGVGYTF. In DNA, the CDR3 is TGTGCCAGCAGCCAAGCTCAGGGGGTTGGCTACACCTTC.

The rearrangement uses TRBV30 and TRBJ1-6; D uncertain. Germline CDR1 GTSNPN, CDR2 SVGIG (reference sequence). The CDR3 totals 13 residues. Trimming removed 7 bases at V and 5 bases at J, with 12 bases between. The DNA for the CDR3 is TGTGCCTATCTGGGAGTCAATAATTCACCCCTCCACTTT. Translated, it gives CAYLGVNNSPLHF.

This chain uses TRBV7-8 with TRBJ2-2, with TRBD1 as a possible D gene (6 bases). This CDR3 is 16 amino acids long. The ends were cut back, 5 bases at V and 3 bases at J, with 16 bases in the middle. Germline CDR1 reads SGHVS; CDR2 reads FQNEAQ. CDR3 residues: CASSRRRGQHTGELFF. CDR3 sequence (DNA): TGTGCCAGCAGCCGCCGTCGGGGACAACACACCGGGGAGCTGTTTTTT.

The chain carries TRBV6-5 and TRBJ1-5, with D perhaps matching TRBD1 (5 bases). Trimming removed 0 bases at V and 8 bases at J, with 14 bases between. This CDR3 contains 15 residues. Germline assignment: CDR1 MNHEY and CDR2 SVGAGI. The CDR3 coding sequence is TGTGCCAGCAGTTACTCGAGCACCAGGGCCGAGCCCCAGCATTTT. Its protein is CASSYSSTRAEPQHF.

CDR3: CASSRGGRPNEKLFF. The CDR3 coding sequence is TGTGCCAGCAGTAGGGGCGGACGTCCCAATGAAAAACTGTTTTTT. The rearrangement uses TRBV27 and TRBJ1-4, with D maybe TRBD1 (5 bases). V lost 5 bases and J lost 5, with 15 bases in between. CDR3 length equals 15 residues. Germline assignment: CDR1 MNHEY and CDR2 SMNVEV (reference sequence).

The chain combines TRBV11-2 with TRBJ2-1; weak D call: TRBD2 (5 bases). This CDR3 region has 16 residues. Germline CDR1 SGHAT, CDR2 FQNNGV. The V gene lost 3 bases and the J gene lost 8 bases, with 20 bases spanning the gap. The CDR3 sequence: CASSFPTIAWRDEQFF. DNA for the CDR3: TGTGCCAGCAGCTTCCCGACTATAGCCTGGCGGGATGAGCAGTTCTTC.

The chain links TRBV28 to TRBJ1-2; D perhaps matches TRBD1 (6 bases). Trimming stripped 6 bases from V and 4 bases from J, with 15 bases between. CDR3 length: 14 residues. Germline CDR1 reads MDHEN; CDR2 reads SYDVKM. The CDR3 sequence: CASRGSGQLYGYTF. CDR3 nucleotides: TGTGCCAGCAGGGGAAGTGGACAGCTCTATGGCTACACCTTC.

This clone has only a few counts. This chain connects TRBV24-1 to TRBJ2-7, with a tentative D call TRBD2 (7 bases). The germline V gene encodes CDR1 KGHDR and CDR2 SFDVKD. V was cut by 9 bases and J by 2 bases, with 13 bases left in between. This CDR3 region has 13 residues. The CDR3 sequence is CATGGGYPYEQYF. The CDR3 DNA follows: TGTGCCACCGGCGGGGGCTACCCCTACGAGCAGTACTTC.

The chain employs TRBV10-3 and TRBJ1-1; 8 bases align to TRBD1. The CDR3 spans 15 residues. From germline, CDR1 is ENHRY and CDR2 SYGVKD. After removal of 4 bases from V and 10 bases from J, the junction contained 14 bases not matched to a gene. The CDR3 DNA reads as TGTGCCATCAGTGGCGGGATGACAGGGGAAGGAGTAGCTTTCTTT. This encodes CAISGGMTGEGVAFF.

The rearrangement uses TRBV5-4 and TRBJ2-7; TRBD2 matches at 12 bases. Germline V gene data show CDR1 as SGHNT and CDR2 as YYREEE (reference sequence). V lost 4 bases to trimming and J lost 4 bases; unmatched junction nucleotides: 6. CDR3 length equals 15 residues. CDR3 sequence reads: CASSTPTSGRYEQYF. The CDR3 DNA is TGTGCCAGCAGCACTCCGACTAGCGGGAGATACGAGCAGTACTTC.

The rearrangement uses TRBV28 and TRBJ1-2; possibly TRBD1 for D (6 bases). V was shortened by 6 bases and J by 5 bases, with 16 bases between the two germline ends. This CDR3 is 14 amino acids long. Germline V gene lookup returns CDR1 MDHEN and CDR2 SYDVKM. Here the CDR3 reads CASSTSGGAYGYTF. CDR3 bases: TGTGCCAGCAGCACCTCGGGGGGCGCGTATGGCTACACCTTC.

This clone appeared a few times. The CDR3 sequence: CATSVRSGTETPYEQYF. CDR3 in DNA: TGTGCCACCAGCGTACGTTCCGGGACAGAGACTCCCTACGAGCAGTACTTC. The chain joins TRBV15 to TRBJ2-7, with 7 bases aligning to TRBD1. The CDR3 runs 17 residues. V was pared by 5 bases and J by 2 bases, with 15 bases of the junction left unmatched. CDR1 and CDR2 from the germline V gene are LNHNV and YYDKDF (reference sequence). The full variable domain, in which reference TRBV15 and TRBJ2-7 provide the parts outside the CDR3, is DAMVIQNPRYQVTQFGKPVTLSCSQTLNHNVMYWYQQKSSQAPKLLFHYYDKDFNNEADTPDNFQSRRPNTSFCFLDIRSPGLGDTAMYLCATSVRSGTETPYEQYFGPGTRLTVT.

The chain recombines TRBV10-1 with TRBJ2-2; 7 bases match TRBD1. The length of the CDR3 is 15 residues. Germline V gives CDR1 WNHNN, CDR2 SYGVQD (reference sequence). J lost 5 bases, V lost 2 bases, and 5 bases had no gene match. DNA for the CDR3: TGCGCCAGCAGTGAGAGGGGGCGAAAGACCGGGGAGCTGTTTTTT. It is translated as CASSERGRKTGELFF.

The chain couples TRBV2 to TRBJ1-2; TRBD1 matches at 7 bases. Trimming cost V 5 bases and J 3 bases; bases outside gene matches: 3. This CDR3 is 13 amino acids long. Germline V gene lookup returns CDR1 SNHLY and CDR2 FYNNEI. CDR3 nucleotides: TGTGCCAGCAGTAACAGGGGAGACTATGGCTACACCTTC. This codes for CASSNRGDYGYTF.

On this clone: At one boundary the junction diverges from the germline segment, which might be a read error. This chain links TRBV18 with TRBJ1-3, with D uncertain. From germline, CDR1 is KGHSH and CDR2 LQKENI. The CDR3 is 14 amino acids. DNA for the CDR3: TGTGCCAGCTCCCCACCCGCTACTAAGAACACCATATATTTT. Protein sequence: CASSPPATKNTIYF.

CDR3 protein: CSVQGAMGDTQYF. CDR3 bases: TGCAGCGTTCAGGGGGCTATGGGAGATACGCAGTATTTT. V usage is TRBV29-1 and J usage is TRBJ2-3; 8 bases line up with TRBD1. Germline CDR1 and CDR2: SQVTM and ANQGSEA. Unmatched junction bases numbered 6, after V lost 5 bases and J lost 5 bases. This CDR3 region has 13 residues.

The chain joins TRBV2 to TRBJ2-2, with 12 bases lining up with TRBD2. This CDR3 spans 15 amino acids. Germline CDR1 reads SNHLY; CDR2 reads FYNNEI. Trimming removed 8 bases from V and 5 bases from J; junction bases left unmatched: 6. CDR3 sequence: CASLRTSGVTGELFF. CDR3 nucleotide sequence: TGTGCCAGCCTCCGGACTAGCGGGGTTACCGGGGAGCTGTTTTTT.

The genes are TRBV4-1 and TRBJ1-1; TRBD1 might be the D (6 bases). Germline V gene data show CDR1 as MGHRA and CDR2 as YSYEKL. CDR3 length: 13 residues. V was pared by 1 base and J by 10 bases, with 13 bases between. This chain's CDR3 is CASSQVGAQGAFF. The CDR3 DNA reads as TGCGCCAGCAGCCAAGTGGGGGCCCAAGGAGCTTTCTTT.

The J gene is TRBJ2-1, the V gene TRBV30, with a weak D call TRBD1 (5 bases). Germline-derived CDR1 and CDR2 are GTSNPN and SVGIG (reference sequence). The CDR3 has 17 amino acids. V lost 3 bases and J 4 bases, leaving 22 bases between the germline ends. The CDR3 DNA reads TGTGCCTGGAGCGCGCAGGGTATCAGAAGCCCTTACAATGAGCAGTTCTTC. This translates into CAWSAQGIRSPYNEQFF.

The chain recombines TRBV5-6 with TRBJ2-7, with D perhaps matching TRBD1 (6 bases). CDR1 and CDR2 (germline): SGHDT, YYEEEE. V was trimmed by 0 bases and J by 2 bases, leaving 15 bases between them. The CDR3 sequence is 16 residues long. The CDR3 nucleotides read TGTGCCAGCAGCTTGGCGGGGACACTACCTCCCTACGAGCAGTACTTC. The encoded protein is CASSLAGTLPPYEQYF.

The V call is TRBV3-1 (or the pseudogene TRBV3-2), the J call TRBJ2-2; 15 nucleotides match TRBD2. The CDR3 consists of 17 residues. Germline V gives CDR1 LGHDT, CDR2 YNNKEL (reference sequence). Germline trimming cut 6 bases from V and 5 bases from J; bases unmatched to any gene: 7. The CDR3 region is CASRSPGLAGGTGELFF. The DNA for the CDR3 is TGTGCCAGCAGGTCTCCGGGACTAGCGGGAGGAACCGGGGAGCTGTTTTTT.

The gene calls are TRBV5-4 and TRBJ2-3; D might be TRBD1 (7 bases). With 4 bases removed from V and 0 bases from J, the gap between germline ends came to 12 bases. This CDR3 comprises 15 residues. Per the germline V gene, CDR1 is SGHNT and CDR2 is YYREEE (reference sequence). CDR3 nucleotides: TGTGCCAGCAGCCCACAGGGGACTAGCACAGATACGCAGTATTTT. This sequence encodes CASSPQGTSTDTQYF.

V is TRBV27 and J is TRBJ2-1; weak D call: TRBD2 (6 bases). There are 17 residues in the CDR3. The V gene lost 2 bases and the J gene lost 2 bases, with 16 bases spanning the gap. Germline V lookup: CDR1 MNHEY, CDR2 SMNVEV (reference sequence). In DNA, the CDR3 is TGTGCCAGCAGTTTAACGGCTAGCTGGGGGGCCTACAATGAGCAGTTCTTC. It encodes CASSLTASWGAYNEQFF.